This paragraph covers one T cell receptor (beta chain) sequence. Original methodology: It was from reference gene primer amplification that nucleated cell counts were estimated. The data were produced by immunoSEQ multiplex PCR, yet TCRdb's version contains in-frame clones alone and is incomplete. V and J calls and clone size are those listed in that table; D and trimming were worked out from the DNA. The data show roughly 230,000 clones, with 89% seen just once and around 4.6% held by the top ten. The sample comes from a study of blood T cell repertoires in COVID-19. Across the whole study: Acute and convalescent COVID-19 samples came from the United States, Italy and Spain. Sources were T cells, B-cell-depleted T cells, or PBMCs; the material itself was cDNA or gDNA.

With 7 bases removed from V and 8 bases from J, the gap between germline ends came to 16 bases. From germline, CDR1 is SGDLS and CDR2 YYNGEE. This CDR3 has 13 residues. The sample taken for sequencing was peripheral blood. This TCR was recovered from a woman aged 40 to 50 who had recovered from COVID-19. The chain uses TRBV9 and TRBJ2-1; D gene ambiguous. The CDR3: CASSAWAIDEQFF. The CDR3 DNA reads TGTGCCAGCTCGGCGTGGGCGATTGATGAGCAGTTCTTC.